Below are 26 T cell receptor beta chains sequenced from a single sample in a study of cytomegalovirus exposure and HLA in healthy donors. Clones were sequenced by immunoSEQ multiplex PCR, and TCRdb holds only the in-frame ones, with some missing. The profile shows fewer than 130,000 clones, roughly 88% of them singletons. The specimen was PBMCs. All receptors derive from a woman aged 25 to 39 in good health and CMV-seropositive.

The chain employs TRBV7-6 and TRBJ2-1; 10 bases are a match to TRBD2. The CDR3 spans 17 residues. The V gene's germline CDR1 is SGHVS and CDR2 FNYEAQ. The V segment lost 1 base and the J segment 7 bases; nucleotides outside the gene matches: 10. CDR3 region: CASSLGSAGGPGNEQFF. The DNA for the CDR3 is TGTGCCAGCAGCTTAGGCTCAGCGGGAGGGCCGGGGAATGAGCAGTTCTTC.

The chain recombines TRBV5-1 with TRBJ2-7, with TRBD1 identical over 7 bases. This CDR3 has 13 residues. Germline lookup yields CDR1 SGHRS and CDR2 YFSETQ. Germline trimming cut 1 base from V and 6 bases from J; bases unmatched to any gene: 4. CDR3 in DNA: TGCGCCAGCAGCTTGCAGGGGGAACGCGAGCAGTACTTC. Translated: CASSLQGEREQYF.

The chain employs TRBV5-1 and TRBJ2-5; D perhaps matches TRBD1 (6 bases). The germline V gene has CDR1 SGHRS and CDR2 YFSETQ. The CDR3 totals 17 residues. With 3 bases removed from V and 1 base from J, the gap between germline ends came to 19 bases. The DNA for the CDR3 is TGCGCCAGCAGCTCCGGATCCAGGGGAGTGGGCCAAGAGACCCAGTACTTC. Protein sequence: CASSSGSRGVGQETQYF.

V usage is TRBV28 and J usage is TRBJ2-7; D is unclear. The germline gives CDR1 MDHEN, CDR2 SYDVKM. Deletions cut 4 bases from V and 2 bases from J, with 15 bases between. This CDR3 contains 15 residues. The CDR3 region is CASSSEGGNPYEQYF. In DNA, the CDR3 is TGTGCCAGCAGTTCCGAAGGCGGCAATCCCTACGAGCAGTACTTC.

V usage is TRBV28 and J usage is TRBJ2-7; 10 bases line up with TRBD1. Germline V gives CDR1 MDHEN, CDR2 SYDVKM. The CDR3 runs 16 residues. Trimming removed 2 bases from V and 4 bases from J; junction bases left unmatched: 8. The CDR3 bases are TGTGCCAGCAGTTTAACCCCCGGGACAGGGGATTACGAGCAGTACTTC. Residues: CASSLTPGTGDYEQYF.

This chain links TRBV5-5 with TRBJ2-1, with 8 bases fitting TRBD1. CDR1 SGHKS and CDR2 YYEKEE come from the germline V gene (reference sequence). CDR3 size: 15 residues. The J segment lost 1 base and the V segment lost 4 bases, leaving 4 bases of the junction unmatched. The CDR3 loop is CASSARTGSYNEQFF. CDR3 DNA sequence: TGTGCCAGCAGCGCACGGACAGGGTCCTACAATGAGCAGTTCTTC.

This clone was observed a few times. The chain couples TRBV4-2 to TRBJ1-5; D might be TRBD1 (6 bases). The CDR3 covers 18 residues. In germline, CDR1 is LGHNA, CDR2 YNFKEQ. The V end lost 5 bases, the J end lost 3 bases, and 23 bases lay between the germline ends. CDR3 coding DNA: TGTGCCAGCAGCTCAACCGTCACACAGGGCTTTGACAATCAGCCCCAGCATTTT. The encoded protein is CASSSTVTQGFDNQPQHF.

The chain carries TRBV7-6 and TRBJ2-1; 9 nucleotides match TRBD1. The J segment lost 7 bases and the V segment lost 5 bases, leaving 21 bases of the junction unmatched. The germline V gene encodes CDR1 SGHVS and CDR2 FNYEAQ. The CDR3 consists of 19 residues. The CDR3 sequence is CASSREGQGFLVAENEQFF. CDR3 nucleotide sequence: TGTGCCAGCAGCCGAGAGGGACAGGGATTCTTGGTCGCGGAGAATGAGCAGTTCTTC.

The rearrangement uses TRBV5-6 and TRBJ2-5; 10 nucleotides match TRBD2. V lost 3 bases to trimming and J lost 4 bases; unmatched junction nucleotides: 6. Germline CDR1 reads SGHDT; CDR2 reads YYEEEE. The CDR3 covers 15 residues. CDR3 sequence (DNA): TGTGCCAGCAGCTCCCTAGCGGGGGTAAGAGAGACCCAGTACTTC. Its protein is CASSSLAGVRETQYF.

The CDR3 coding sequence is TGTGCCAGCAGCCAATTCAACACAGATACGCAGTATTTT. This gives the protein CASSQFNTDTQYF. The chain combines TRBV5-8 with TRBJ2-3; D remains ambiguous. There are 13 residues in the CDR3. The germline CDR1 and CDR2 sequences are SGHTS and YDEGEE. The ends were cut back, 4 bases at V and 2 bases at J, with 8 bases in the middle.

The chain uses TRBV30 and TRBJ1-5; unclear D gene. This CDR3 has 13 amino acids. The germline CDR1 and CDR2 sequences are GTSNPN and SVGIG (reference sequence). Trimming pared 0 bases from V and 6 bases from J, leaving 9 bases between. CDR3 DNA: TGTGCCTGGAGTGTTCTGGGGAGTCAGCCCCAGCATTTT. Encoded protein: CAWSVLGSQPQHF.

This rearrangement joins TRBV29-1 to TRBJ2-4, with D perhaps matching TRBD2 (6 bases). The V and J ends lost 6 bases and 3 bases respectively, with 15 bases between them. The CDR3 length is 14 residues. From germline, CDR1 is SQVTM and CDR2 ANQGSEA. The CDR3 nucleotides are TGCAGCGTCGCGCTCGACGGGAGCAAAAACATTCAGTACTTC. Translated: CSVALDGSKNIQYF.

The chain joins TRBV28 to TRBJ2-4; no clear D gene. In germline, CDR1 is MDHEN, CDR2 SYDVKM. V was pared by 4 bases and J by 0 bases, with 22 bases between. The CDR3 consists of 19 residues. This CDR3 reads CASSSSINGWALAKNIQYF. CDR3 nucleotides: TGTGCCAGCAGTTCCTCCATTAACGGATGGGCCCTAGCCAAAAACATTCAGTACTTC.

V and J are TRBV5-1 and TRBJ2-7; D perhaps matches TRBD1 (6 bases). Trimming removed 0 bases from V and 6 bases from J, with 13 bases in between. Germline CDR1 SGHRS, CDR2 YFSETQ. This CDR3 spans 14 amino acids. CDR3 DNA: TGCGCCAGCAGCTTGGACAGGGCCAGAGGCGAGCAGTACTTC. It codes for CASSLDRARGEQYF.

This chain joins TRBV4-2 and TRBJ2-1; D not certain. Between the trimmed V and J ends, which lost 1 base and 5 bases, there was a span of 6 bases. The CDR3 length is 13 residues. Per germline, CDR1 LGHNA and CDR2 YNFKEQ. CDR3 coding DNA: TGTGCCAGCAGCCAAGCCAGGAACAATGAGCAGTTCTTC. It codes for CASSQARNNEQFF.

The CDR3 coding sequence is TGTGCCAGCAGCGCTGACAGGGTGGGGTCTTACGAGCAGTACTTC. Amino acids: CASSADRVGSYEQYF. The rearrangement joins TRBV2 to TRBJ2-7; 7 bases fit TRBD1. Germline V gene data show CDR1 as SNHLY and CDR2 as FYNNEI. The J segment lost 4 bases and the V segment lost 6 bases, leaving 12 bases of the junction unmatched. The CDR3 extends over 15 amino acids.

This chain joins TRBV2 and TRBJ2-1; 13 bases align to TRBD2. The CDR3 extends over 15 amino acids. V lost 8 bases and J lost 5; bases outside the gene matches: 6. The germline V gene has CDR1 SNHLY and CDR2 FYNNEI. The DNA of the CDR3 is TGTGCCAGCCGCCACGGACTAGCGGGGGACAATGAGCAGTTCTTC. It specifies CASRHGLAGDNEQFF. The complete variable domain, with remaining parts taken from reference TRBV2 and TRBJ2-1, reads EPEVTQTPSHQVTQMGQEVILRCVPISNHLYFYWYRQILGQKVEFLVSFYNNEISEKSEIFDDQFSVERPDGSNFTLKIRSTKLEDSAMYFCASRHGLAGDNEQFFGPGTRLTVL.

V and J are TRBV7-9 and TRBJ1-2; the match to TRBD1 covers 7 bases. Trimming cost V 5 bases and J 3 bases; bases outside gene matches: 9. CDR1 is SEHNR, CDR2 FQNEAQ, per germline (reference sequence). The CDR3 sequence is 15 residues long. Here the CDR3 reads CASSAPGQKYYGYTF. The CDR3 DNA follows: TGTGCCAGCAGCGCCCCGGGACAGAAGTACTATGGCTACACCTTC.

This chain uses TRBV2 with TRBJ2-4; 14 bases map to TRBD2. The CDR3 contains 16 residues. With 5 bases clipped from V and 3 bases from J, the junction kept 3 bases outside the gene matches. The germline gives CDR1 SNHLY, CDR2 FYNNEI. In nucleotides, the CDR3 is TGTGCCAGCAGTCCGACTAGCGGGAGGGACAAAAACATTCAGTACTTC. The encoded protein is CASSPTSGRDKNIQYF.

The chain's CDR3 is CASSRTEGAQLNDEQFF. The CDR3 DNA follows: TGTGCCAGCAGTCGGACCGAAGGGGCCCAACTTAACGATGAGCAGTTCTTC. The chain employs TRBV28 and TRBJ2-1; D is possibly TRBD1 (5 bases). The CDR3 runs 17 residues. V was shortened by 5 bases and J by 8 bases, with 25 bases between the two germline ends. Per germline, CDR1 MDHEN and CDR2 SYDVKM.

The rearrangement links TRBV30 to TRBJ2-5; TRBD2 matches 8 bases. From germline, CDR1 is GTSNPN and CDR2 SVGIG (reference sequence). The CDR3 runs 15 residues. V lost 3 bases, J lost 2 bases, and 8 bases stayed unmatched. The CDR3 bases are TGTGCCTGGAGGGGGGCGGGAGGTATTCAAGAGACCCAGTACTTC. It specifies CAWRGAGGIQETQYF.

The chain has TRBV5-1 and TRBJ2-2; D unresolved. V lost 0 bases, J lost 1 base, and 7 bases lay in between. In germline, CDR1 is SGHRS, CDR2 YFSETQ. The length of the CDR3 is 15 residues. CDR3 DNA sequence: TGCGCCAGCAGCTTGGAATACGGGAACACCGGGGAGCTGTTTTTT. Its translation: CASSLEYGNTGELFF.

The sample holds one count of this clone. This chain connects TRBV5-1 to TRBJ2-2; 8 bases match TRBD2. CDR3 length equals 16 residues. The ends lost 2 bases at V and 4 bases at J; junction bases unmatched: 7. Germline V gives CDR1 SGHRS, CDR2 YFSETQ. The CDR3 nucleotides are TGCGCCAGCAGCTTACCCGGACTAGCATCCACCGGGGAGCTGTTTTTT. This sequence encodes CASSLPGLASTGELFF. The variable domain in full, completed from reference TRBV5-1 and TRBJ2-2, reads KAGVTQTPRYLIKTRGQQVTLSCSPISGHRSVSWYQQTPGQGLQFLFEYFSETQRNKGNFPGRFSGRQFSNSRSEMNVSTLELGDSALYLCASSLPGLASTGELFFGEGSRLTVL.

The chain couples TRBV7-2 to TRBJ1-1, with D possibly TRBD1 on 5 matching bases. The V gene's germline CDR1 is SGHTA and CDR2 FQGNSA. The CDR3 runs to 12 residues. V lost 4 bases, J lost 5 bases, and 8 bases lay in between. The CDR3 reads CASSWGGTEAFF. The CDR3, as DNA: TGTGCCAGCAGCTGGGGGGGTACTGAAGCTTTCTTT.

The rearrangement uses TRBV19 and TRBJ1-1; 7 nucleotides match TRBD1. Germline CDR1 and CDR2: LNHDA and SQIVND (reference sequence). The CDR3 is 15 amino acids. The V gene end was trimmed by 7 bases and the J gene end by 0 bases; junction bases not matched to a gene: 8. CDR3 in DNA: TGTGCCAGTACCGCCTGGACAGGCATGAACACTGAAGCTTTCTTT. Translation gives CASTAWTGMNTEAFF.

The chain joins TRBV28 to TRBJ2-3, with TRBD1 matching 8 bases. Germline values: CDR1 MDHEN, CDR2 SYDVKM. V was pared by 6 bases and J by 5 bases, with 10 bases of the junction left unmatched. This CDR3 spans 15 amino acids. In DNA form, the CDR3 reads TGTGCCAGCAGGGGCGAAGGGACAGGAATAGATACGCAGTATTTT. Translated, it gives CASRGEGTGIDTQYF.